The entry that follows covers one T cell receptor (beta chain) sequence. This entry belongs to a study of blood T cells in healthy people across ages. With each sample, at least 5 micrograms of total RNA were extracted. With a J-beta primer mix and a sample-barcoded 5' primer, a second PCR ran 7 to 11 cycles. TCRdb analysed the 5' RACE reads with MiXCR anew, one entry per CDR3 protein. The sample records 1.8 million or so distinct CDR3 sequences, roughly two fifths being singletons. The ends were cut back, 2 bases at V and 2 bases at J, with 9 bases in the middle. The germline gives CDR1 MGHRA, CDR2 YSYEKL. CDR3 length equals 14 residues.

This TCR derives from a human donor in good health. The chain links TRBV4-1 to TRBJ2-5; D is unclear. Sequencing was performed on blood. The CDR3 region is CASSQLGFQETQYF. The CDR3 DNA sequence: TGCGCCAGCAGCCAACTAGGGTTTCAAGAGACCCAGTACTTC.